These T cell receptor beta chains were read from a single sample in a study of T cells in Graves' hyperthyroidism and ophthalmopathy. TCRdb independently ran MiXCR on the multiplex PCR reads; one entry per CDR3 protein. The repertoire has 450,000 to 600,000 distinct CDR3 sequences, 13% to 15% of them found once; the top ten carry around 14%. Sequencing input: blood. These receptors all come from a woman aged 40 to 50 with Graves' hyperthyroidism. The CDR3 runs from the conserved cysteine through the conserved F or W. A D gene is named only where the DNA matches it firmly.

CDR3: CAISAGQGGGKLFF
D: .
J: TRBJ1-4
V: TRBV10-3

CDR3: CASTPTPGQGYREQYF
D: TRBD1
J: TRBJ2-7
V: TRBV19

CDR3: CASSPQSDNEQFF
D: .
J: TRBJ2-1
V: TRBV5-1

CDR3: CASSLSRGRGRVTDTQYF
D: .
J: TRBJ2-3
V: TRBV27

CDR3: CASSLLGLAGYEQYF
D: TRBD2
J: TRBJ2-7
V: TRBV27

CDR3: CASRSSGTAYGYTF
D: TRBD1
J: TRBJ1-2
V: TRBV28

CDR3: CSVVGANTGELFF
D: .
J: TRBJ2-2
V: TRBV29-1

CDR3: CASSYSSNQPQHF
D: .
J: TRBJ1-5
V: TRBV6-6

CDR3: CASSRGGAGYGYTF
D: .
J: TRBJ1-2
V: TRBV7-2

CDR3: CASSYEGGPDEQFF
D: TRBD2
J: TRBJ2-1
V: TRBV12-3/TRBV12-4

CDR3: CASSLTGARGSTDTQYF
D: .
J: TRBJ2-3
V: TRBV7-2

CDR3: CASSLDWSPEGYGYTF
D: .
J: TRBJ1-2
V: TRBV11-2

CDR3: CASSPLRPSDPLKETQYF
D: .
J: TRBJ2-5
V: TRBV12-3/TRBV12-4

CDR3: CASSDSGLAVSYNEQFF
D: TRBD2
J: TRBJ2-1
V: TRBV19

CDR3: CAYRRGNTGELFF
D: .
J: TRBJ2-2
V: TRBV12-3/TRBV12-4

CDR3: CASGLEGKPYLHF
D: .
J: TRBJ1-5
V: TRBV12-5

CDR3: CAIGQGANTGELFF
D: TRBD1
J: TRBJ2-2
V: TRBV28

CDR3: CASSQPLAGNEQFF
D: TRBD2
J: TRBJ2-1
V: TRBV4-1

CDR3: CASSPRGYGYTF
D: .
J: TRBJ1-2
V: TRBV11-3

CDR3: CATSRDGILGETQYF
D: .
J: TRBJ2-5
V: TRBV15

CDR3: CSASFGGYGYTF
D: .
J: TRBJ1-2
V: TRBV20-1

CDR3: CASSLEGAGGMNTEAFF
D: TRBD1
J: TRBJ1-1
V: TRBV5-5

CDR3: CASSFDNNYEQYF
D: .
J: TRBJ2-7
V: TRBV7-2

CDR3: CATSRVNPFSPGGTDTQYF
D: .
J: TRBJ2-3
V: TRBV15

CDR3: CASTSTGTGRLYGYTF
D: TRBD1
J: TRBJ1-2
V: TRBV28